This T cell receptor (beta chain) is from a study of blood T cell repertoires in COVID-19. In germline, CDR1 is SGHTA, CDR2 FQGTGA. There are 14 residues in the CDR3. V was clipped by 6 bases and J by 0 bases; unmatched bases: 2. This table comes from immunoSEQ multiplex PCR, and its TCRdb copy is limited to in-frame clones, with some not included. The sample shows approximately 190,000 clones, 75% to 90% of them seen only once. The TCR originated in a man aged 55-75 years with acute or convalescent COVID-19. The chain couples TRBV7-3 to TRBJ1-1, with 9 bases lining up with TRBD1. The sequenced sample consisted of peripheral blood. The CDR3, as DNA: TGTGCCAGCAGAGGACAGGGGTTGAACACTGAAGCTTTCTTT. Translation gives CASRGQGLNTEAFF. Drawing the rest from reference TRBV7-3 and TRBJ1-1, the complete variable domain is GAGVSQTPSNKVTEKGKYVELRCDPISGHTALYWYRQSLGQGPEFLIYFQGTGAADDSGLPNDRFFAVRPEGSVSTLKIQRTERGDSAVYLCASRGQGLNTEAFFGQGTRLTVV.